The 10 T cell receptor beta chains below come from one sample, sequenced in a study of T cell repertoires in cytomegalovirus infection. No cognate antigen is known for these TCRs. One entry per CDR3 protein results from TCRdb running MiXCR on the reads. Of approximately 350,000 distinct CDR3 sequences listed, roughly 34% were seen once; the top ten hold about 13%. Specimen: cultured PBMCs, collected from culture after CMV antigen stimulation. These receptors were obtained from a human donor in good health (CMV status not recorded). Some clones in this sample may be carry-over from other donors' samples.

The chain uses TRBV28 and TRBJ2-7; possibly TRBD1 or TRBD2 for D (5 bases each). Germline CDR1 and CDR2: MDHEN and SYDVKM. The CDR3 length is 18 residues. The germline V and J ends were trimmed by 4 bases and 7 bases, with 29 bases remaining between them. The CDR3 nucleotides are TGTGCCAGCAGTTCCATCCCCGGCCGTGGGGGAAATTTATATGAGCAGTACTTC. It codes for CASSSIPGRGGNLYEQYF.

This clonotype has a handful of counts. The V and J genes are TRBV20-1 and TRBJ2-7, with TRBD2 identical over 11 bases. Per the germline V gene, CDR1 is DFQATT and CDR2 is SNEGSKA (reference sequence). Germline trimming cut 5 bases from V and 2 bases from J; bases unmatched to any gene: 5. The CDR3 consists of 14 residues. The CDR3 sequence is CSAEPSGRTYEQYF. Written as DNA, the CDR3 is TGCAGTGCTGAACCTAGCGGGAGGACCTACGAGCAGTACTTC.

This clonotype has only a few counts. CDR3 sequence: CASYRTGQGVWSTEAFF. The CDR3 DNA reads as TGTGCCAGCTACCGAACGGGACAGGGAGTCTGGAGCACTGAAGCTTTCTTT. This chain joins TRBV6-2 or TRBV6-3 and TRBJ1-1, with 9 bases aligning to TRBD1. The germline V gene encodes CDR1 MNHEY and CDR2 SVGEGT. V gave up 8 bases and J gave up 4 bases; unmatched junction bases: 17. CDR3 length: 17 residues.

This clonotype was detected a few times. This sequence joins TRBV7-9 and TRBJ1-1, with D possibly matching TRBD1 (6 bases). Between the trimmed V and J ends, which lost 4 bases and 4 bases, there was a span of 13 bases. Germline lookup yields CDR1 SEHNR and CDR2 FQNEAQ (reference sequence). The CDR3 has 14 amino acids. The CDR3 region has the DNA TGTGCCAGCAGCTCATGGACAGAGCTCACTGAAGCTTTCTTT. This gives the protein CASSSWTELTEAFF.

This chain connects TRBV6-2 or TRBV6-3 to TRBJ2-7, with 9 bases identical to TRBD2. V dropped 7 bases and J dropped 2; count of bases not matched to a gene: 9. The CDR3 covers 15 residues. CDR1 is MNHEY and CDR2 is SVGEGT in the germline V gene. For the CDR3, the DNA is TGTGCCAGCATTTCTAGCGGGGCCACCACCTACGAGCAGTACTTC. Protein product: CASISSGATTYEQYF.

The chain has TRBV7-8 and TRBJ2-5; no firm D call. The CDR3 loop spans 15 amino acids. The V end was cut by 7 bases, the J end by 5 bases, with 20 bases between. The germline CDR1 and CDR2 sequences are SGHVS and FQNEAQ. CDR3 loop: CASTPRVAGHETQYF. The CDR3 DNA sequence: TGTGCCAGCACCCCCCGTGTCGCTGGGCACGAGACCCAGTACTTC.

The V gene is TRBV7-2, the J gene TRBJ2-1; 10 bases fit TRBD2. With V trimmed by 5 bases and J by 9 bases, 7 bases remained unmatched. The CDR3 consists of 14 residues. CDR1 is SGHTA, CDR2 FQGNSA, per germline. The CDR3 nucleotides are TGTGCCAGCAGCCCAGTGGCTAGCGGGGGTGAGCAGTTCTTC. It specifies CASSPVASGGEQFF.

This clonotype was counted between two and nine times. CDR3 region: CASSQVGMTGTYGYTF. The CDR3 nucleotides are TGTGCCAGCAGCCAAGTCGGAATGACAGGGACATATGGCTACACCTTC. This chain connects TRBV14 to TRBJ1-2; TRBD1 matches 7 bases. This CDR3 has 16 residues. Germline V gene lookup returns CDR1 SGHDN and CDR2 FVKESK. With 1 base clipped from V and 5 bases from J, the junction kept 10 bases outside the gene matches.

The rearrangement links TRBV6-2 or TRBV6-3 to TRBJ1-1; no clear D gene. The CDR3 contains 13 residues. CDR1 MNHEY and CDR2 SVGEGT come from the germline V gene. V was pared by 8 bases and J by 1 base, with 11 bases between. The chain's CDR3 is CASQDRPNTEAFF. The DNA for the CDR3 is TGTGCCAGCCAGGACCGGCCGAACACTGAAGCTTTCTTT.

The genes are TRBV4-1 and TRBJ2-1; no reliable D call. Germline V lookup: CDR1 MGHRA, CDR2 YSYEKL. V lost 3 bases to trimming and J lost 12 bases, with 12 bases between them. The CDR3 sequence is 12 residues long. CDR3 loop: CASSHPKLSQFF. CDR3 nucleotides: TGCGCCAGCAGCCACCCCAAACTTTCGCAGTTCTTC.